This TCR beta chain derives from a study of blood T cell repertoires in COVID-19. Study overall: The United States, Italy and Spain supplied acute and convalescent COVID-19 samples. Sample material is recorded as cDNA or gDNA derived from T cells, B-cell-depleted T cells, or PBMCs.

This clone is a singleton in its sample. Authors' analysis steps: Cell counts per sample came from amplifying reference gene primers. Generated by immunoSEQ multiplex PCR, the TCRdb table keeps only in-frame clones and is missing some. The V and J calls and clone size are taken from that table; D and trimming were inferred from the DNA. This table has a few hundred thousand clones, around 88% appearing once. Germline V gene sequence: CDR1 SGDLS, CDR2 YYNGEE. V lost 3 bases and J 4 bases, leaving 10 bases between the germline ends. The CDR3 totals 13 residues. The sequenced material came from peripheral blood. The gene calls are TRBV9 and TRBJ1-1; D gene unclear. This TCR was recovered from a woman aged 25 to 45 who had recovered from COVID-19. The CDR3: CASSAGGSTEAFF. CDR3 in DNA: TGTGCCAGCAGCGCGGGTGGTAGCACTGAAGCTTTCTTT.